This T cell receptor (beta chain) was sequenced during a study of graft-versus-host responses after intestinal transplantation. Study-wide results and caveats: In recipient marrow, GvH clones were found, and some appeared first in ileum or blood.

Regarding this clone: Its antigen is not identified.

The assay was immunoSEQ multiplex PCR, and TCRdb's table has in-frame clones only and misses some. The profile shows fewer than 65,000 clones, roughly 90% of them singletons. The CDR3 is 13 residues long. Germline V lookup: CDR1 WSHSY, CDR2 SAAADI. V gave up 4 bases and J gave up 5 bases, with 8 bases separating them. V gene TRBV10-2 combines with J gene TRBJ2-2; D is unclear. The source material was unstimulated CD4+ T cells sorted from spleen or lymph node cells, sampled before transplant. The TCR sequence derives from a human donor who was the organ donor for an intestinal transplant. The CDR3, as DNA: TGCGCCAGCAGTGGGAGTAGGACCGGGGAGCTGTTTTTT. Translated: CASSGSRTGELFF.